This T cell receptor (beta chain) derives from a study of cytomegalovirus exposure and HLA in healthy donors. Primers for the PCR totalled 60 Vbeta and 13 Jbeta. Here immunoSEQ multiplex PCR was the method, and the copy in TCRdb shows in-frame clones only, minus some. The data show 180,000 or so clones, approximately 79% seen once. This clone was picked up one time. The TCR was taken from a man between 50 and 59 years old in good health and CMV-seropositive. Sequenced: PBMCs.

The CDR3 DNA reads TGCGCCAGCAGCCGTACAGGGGAAACCTACAATGAGCAGTTCTTC. Its protein is CASSRTGETYNEQFF. The chain employs TRBV5-1 and TRBJ2-1, with 7 nucleotides matching TRBD1. Trimming removed 4 bases from V and 2 bases from J; junction bases left unmatched: 6. Looked up from germline, CDR1 is SGHRS and CDR2 is YFSETQ. This CDR3 has 15 amino acids.